This T cell receptor beta chain is from a study of blood T cell repertoires in COVID-19. The CDR3 covers 17 residues. The V and J ends lost 4 bases and 4 bases respectively, with 19 bases between them. CDR1 and CDR2 from the germline V gene are SEHNR and FQNEAQ (reference sequence). The method was immunoSEQ multiplex PCR; TCRdb's version includes in-frame clones alone and lacks a portion of them. The sample shows about 180,000 clones, 89% of them seen only once. The chain recombines TRBV7-9 with TRBJ2-2; tentative D call: TRBD2 (7 bases). This sequence was found in a woman aged 40 to 49 with acute COVID-19. Sequencing used PBMCs or T cells enriched from blood (not recorded which). The CDR3 sequence is CASSSTGAGVGTGELFF. The CDR3 nucleotides read TGTGCCAGCAGCTCCACGGGGGCGGGAGTGGGCACCGGGGAGCTGTTTTTT.